The 14 T cell receptor beta chains in this list originate from one sample, sequenced in a study of shared clonotypes between healthy human individuals. The method was immunoSEQ multiplex PCR; TCRdb's version includes in-frame clones alone and lacks a portion of them. In the table there are 300,000 to 350,000 clones, around 79% of which are singletons. Sample: memory CD4+ T cells sorted from blood. Subset described: CD45RA-negative fraction. Receptor source: a man aged 25 to 40 in good health.

The V call is TRBV15, the J call TRBJ1-4; no definite D call. Germline CDR1 is LNHNV and CDR2 is YYDKDF (reference sequence). The CDR3 is made up of 15 amino acids. With 0 bases removed from V and 3 bases from J, the gap between germline ends came to 8 bases. The CDR3 region is CATSREGRPNEKLFF. The CDR3 coding sequence is TGTGCCACCAGCAGAGAAGGGAGACCTAATGAAAAACTGTTTTTT.

The rearrangement joins TRBV28 to TRBJ1-5; tentative D call: TRBD1 (6 bases). This CDR3 contains 15 residues. Germline values: CDR1 MDHEN, CDR2 SYDVKM. The V end was cut by 6 bases, the J end by 6 bases, with 18 bases between. The CDR3 loop reads CASRSQQGWSQPQHF. The CDR3 nucleotides read TGTGCCAGCAGAAGTCAACAGGGATGGAGTCAGCCCCAGCATTTT.

J is TRBJ1-4 and V is TRBV4-3; possibly TRBD1 for D (5 bases). Trimming took off 0 bases at V and 5 bases at J, with 13 bases between the two ends. Germline CDR1 reads LGHNA; CDR2 reads YSLEER. CDR3 length: 16 residues. CDR3 DNA: TGCGCCAGCAGCCAAGATCGAGGGGTTTTAAATGAAAAACTGTTTTTT. It is translated as CASSQDRGVLNEKLFF.

The chain uses TRBV6-5 and TRBJ2-2; D not resolved. V lost 0 bases, J lost 4 bases, and 12 bases lay in between. The CDR3 covers 16 residues. Germline lookup yields CDR1 MNHEY and CDR2 SVGAGI. CDR3 sequence (DNA): TGTGCCAGCAGTTACTCGATCGGAGTGGGCACCGGGGAGCTGTTTTTT. Encoded protein: CASSYSIGVGTGELFF.

This clone has a handful of counts. The chain employs TRBV5-1 and TRBJ2-7, with D possibly being TRBD2 (6 bases). Germline assignment: CDR1 SGHRS and CDR2 YFSETQ. The CDR3 totals 13 residues. The V and J ends lost 5 bases and 0 bases respectively, with 9 bases between them. Written as DNA, the CDR3 is TGCGCCAGCAGGGGCGGGAACTCCTACGAGCAGTACTTC. It encodes CASRGGNSYEQYF.

The chain employs TRBV6-5 and TRBJ2-3; TRBD1 matches at 8 bases. The V and J ends lost 5 bases and 10 bases, in that order; junction bases with no gene match: 11. Germline CDR1 MNHEY, CDR2 SVGAGI. The CDR3 runs 14 residues. The CDR3 loop reads CASSEDRVRPPQYF. The CDR3 nucleotides are TGTGCCAGCAGTGAGGACAGGGTTCGCCCCCCGCAGTATTTT.

The sample holds one count of this clone. V and J are TRBV25-1 and TRBJ2-7, with 7 positions matching TRBD1. Trimming cost V 2 bases and J 4 bases; bases outside gene matches: 5. The germline gives CDR1 MGHDK, CDR2 SYGVNS. This CDR3 is built from 14 residues. CDR3 DNA sequence: TGTGCCAGCAGTGAAACCGACAGGGTTTACGAGCAGTACTTC. Amino acids: CASSETDRVYEQYF.

The chain couples TRBV5-1 to TRBJ2-1; perhaps TRBD2 as D (6 bases). Trimming shortened V by 6 bases and J by 6 bases, and 22 bases separated the two germline ends. CDR3 length: 16 amino acids. CDR1 and CDR2 (germline): SGHRS, YFSETQ. The DNA for the CDR3 is TGCGCCAGCATACTAGGGACTGGTGACATCGCCAATGAGCAGTTCTTC. Protein sequence: CASILGTGDIANEQFF.

V gene TRBV19 combines with J gene TRBJ2-7; D might be TRBD1 (6 bases). This CDR3 region has 13 residues. V dropped 6 bases and J dropped 4 bases, with 13 bases sitting between them. In germline, CDR1 is LNHDA, CDR2 SQIVND (reference sequence). CDR3 in DNA: TGTGCCAGTAGGGGGGCGGGCCGGTACGAGCAGTACTTC. Encoded protein: CASRGAGRYEQYF.

The count of this clone is one. The chain employs TRBV9 and TRBJ1-2, with unresolved D. The germline V gene has CDR1 SGDLS and CDR2 YYNGEE. The CDR3 runs 13 residues. The ends were cut back, 0 bases at V and 3 bases at J, with 6 bases in the middle. The CDR3: CASSVDWDYGYTF. The CDR3 coding sequence is TGTGCCAGCAGCGTAGATTGGGACTATGGCTACACCTTC.

This clone was observed a few times. V is TRBV6-5 and J is TRBJ2-7; tentatively, D is TRBD1 (5 bases). Deletions cut 7 bases from V and 2 bases from J, with 15 bases between. There are 14 residues in the CDR3. Germline values: CDR1 MNHEY, CDR2 SVGAGI. The chain's CDR3 is CASTRDGAPYEQYF. In DNA form, the CDR3 reads TGTGCCAGCACTAGAGATGGGGCTCCCTACGAGCAGTACTTC.

This rearrangement joins TRBV27 to TRBJ2-7; tentatively, D is TRBD2 (6 bases). The CDR3 has 14 residues. Germline lookup yields CDR1 MNHEY and CDR2 SMNVEV (reference sequence). V was cut by 3 bases and J by 5 bases, with 14 bases left in between. CDR3 region: CASSFNGRAHEQYF. CDR3 nucleotides: TGTGCCAGCAGTTTCAACGGGAGAGCCCACGAGCAGTACTTC.

This clone has just a few counts. The chain carries TRBV7-2 and TRBJ2-4; weak D call: TRBD2 (5 bases). Germline lookup yields CDR1 SGHTA and CDR2 FQGNSA. V was cut by 3 bases and J by 8 bases, with 11 bases left in between. The CDR3 covers 13 residues. CDR3 sequence (DNA): TGTGCCAGCAGCTTGGGAGAGGAGTACATTCAGTACTTC. Its protein product is CASSLGEEYIQYF.

The gene calls are TRBV4-1 and TRBJ2-1; TRBD1 matches 11 bases. The CDR3 is 15 residues long. Germline values: CDR1 MGHRA, CDR2 YSYEKL. The V and J ends lost 2 bases and 6 bases, in that order; junction bases with no gene match: 3. The CDR3 DNA sequence: TGCGCCAGCAGCCAAACGGACAGGGGGCTCAATGAGCAGTTCTTC. It is translated as CASSQTDRGLNEQFF.